These 10 T cell receptor beta chains came from one sample sequenced in a study of cytomegalovirus exposure and HLA in healthy donors. In the PCR, 60 Vbeta and 13 Jbeta primers were used. Some clones are missing from TCRdb's copy, which holds only in-frame ones; the method was immunoSEQ multiplex PCR. This table holds about 220,000 clones, approximately 82% found once. The sequenced sample consisted of PBMCs. Every receptor here comes from a man between 18 and 35 years old in good health and CMV-seronegative.

This rearrangement joins TRBV19 to TRBJ1-4, with 11 bases identical to TRBD1. Unmatched junction bases numbered 6, after V lost 4 bases and J lost 5 bases. The CDR3 extends over 16 amino acids. The germline V gene encodes CDR1 LNHDA and CDR2 SQIVND (reference sequence). The CDR3 sequence: CASSTWDRGNNEKLFF. The DNA for the CDR3 is TGTGCCAGTAGTACCTGGGACAGGGGGAACAATGAAAAACTGTTTTTT.

The chain carries TRBV28 and TRBJ2-5, with TRBD1 matching over 8 bases. Germline CDR1 MDHEN, CDR2 SYDVKM. The V gene end was trimmed by 3 bases and the J gene end by 2 bases; junction bases not matched to a gene: 8. The length of the CDR3 is 16 residues. CDR3 in amino acids: CASSFLPGQAQETQYF. CDR3 DNA: TGTGCCAGCAGTTTCCTACCGGGACAGGCGCAAGAGACCCAGTACTTC.

The sample holds a few counts of this clone. The gene calls are TRBV6-5 and TRBJ1-1; possible D gene TRBD1, 5 bases. Trimming left V 5 bases short and J 0 bases short, with 13 bases between. Looked up from germline, CDR1 is MNHEY and CDR2 is SVGAGI. The CDR3 spans 15 residues. CDR3 amino acids: CASSTDTSMNTEAFF. In nucleotides, the CDR3 is TGTGCCAGCAGTACGGACACATCGATGAACACTGAAGCTTTCTTT.

The rearrangement uses TRBV20-1 and TRBJ1-2; the D gene is possibly TRBD1 (5 bases). In germline, CDR1 is DFQATT, CDR2 SNEGSKA (reference sequence). Deletions cut 4 bases from V and 8 bases from J, with 11 bases between. The CDR3 length is 11 residues. The CDR3 bases are TGCAGTGCTAACCGGGGGTGGGGCTACACCTTC. As protein: CSANRGWGYTF.

The chain recombines TRBV2 with TRBJ2-1, with a tentative D call TRBD2 (5 bases). The CDR3 runs to 13 residues. Germline lookup yields CDR1 SNHLY and CDR2 FYNNEI. Trimming left V 4 bases short and J 10 bases short, with 14 bases between. CDR3 sequence: CASSGVLAGEQFF. The CDR3 coding sequence is TGTGCCAGCAGTGGAGTCCTAGCAGGAGAGCAGTTCTTC.

This clone was seen a few times. This chain links TRBV27 with TRBJ2-5; D possibly corresponds to TRBD1 (5 bases). Trimming left V 0 bases short and J 5 bases short, with 7 bases between. The CDR3 is 13 residues long. Germline V lookup: CDR1 MNHEY, CDR2 SMNVEV (reference sequence). The CDR3 region has the DNA TGTGCCAGCAGTTTATCGACAGCGGAGACCCAGTACTTC. It codes for CASSLSTAETQYF.

This clone was counted between two and nine times. The chain employs TRBV15 and TRBJ2-3; no reliable D call. The germline V gene has CDR1 LNHNV and CDR2 YYDKDF (reference sequence). Trimming removed 0 bases from V and 5 bases from J, with 9 bases in between. The length of the CDR3 is 14 residues. In DNA form, the CDR3 reads TGTGCCACCAGCAGAGAAGTTGCTAAAGATACGCAGTATTTT. Its protein product is CATSREVAKDTQYF.

In its sample, this clone was seen once. The chain joins TRBV5-1 to TRBJ1-4; 7 positions agree with TRBD1. This CDR3 region has 17 residues. Germline-derived CDR1 and CDR2 are SGHRS and YFSETQ. With 4 bases clipped from V and 0 bases from J, the junction kept 9 bases outside the gene matches. The CDR3 spells CASSLGVQGATNEKLFF. CDR3 bases: TGCGCCAGCAGCCTTGGTGTGCAGGGGGCAACTAATGAAAAACTGTTTTTT.

This chain links TRBV10-3 with TRBJ1-1, with 10 bases fitting TRBD1. V gave up 6 bases and J gave up 0 bases; unmatched junction bases: 10. Germline V CDR1 and CDR2: ENHRY, SYGVKD. The length of the CDR3 is 17 residues. CDR3 sequence: CAISSDRGMMMNTEAFF. CDR3 nucleotides: TGTGCCATCAGCTCGGACAGGGGGATGATGATGAACACTGAAGCTTTCTTT.

This clone was detected only once. The chain recombines TRBV19 with TRBJ2-3; a possible D gene is TRBD1 (6 bases). From germline, CDR1 is LNHDA and CDR2 SQIVND (reference sequence). Trimming removed 6 bases at V and 3 bases at J, with 16 bases between. The CDR3 spans 15 residues. The CDR3 here is CASRLEGVGTDTQYF. The CDR3 DNA reads TGTGCCAGTAGACTCGAGGGGGTGGGGACAGATACGCAGTATTTT.